Sequencing of this TCR beta chain was carried out in a study of CD8 T cells in ankylosing spondylitis. Overall study results and limits: For ankylosing spondylitis blood, a TCR beta motif of 7 or 8 highly homologous variants appeared characteristic.

TCRdb redid the calling of the 5' RACE reads with MiXCR, one entry per CDR3 protein. The sample lists fewer than 250,000 distinct CDR3 sequences, approximately 10% seen once, with about 3% in the top ten. Germline V lookup: CDR1 MGHRA, CDR2 YSYEKL. The CDR3 extends over 16 amino acids. V gave up 4 bases and J gave up 5 bases; unmatched junction bases: 10. This clonotype was detected ten times or more. Its antigen is still unknown. Source material: blood, either unsorted or a sorted T cell fraction (not recorded which). The TCR was taken from a male donor with ankylosing spondylitis or in good health (not recorded which). The chain carries TRBV4-1 and TRBJ1-5; 8 nucleotides match TRBD1. CDR3 DNA sequence: TGCGCCAGCAGCCCCCGACAGGGGAGGTTCGATCAGCCCCAGCATTTT. It is translated as CASSPRQGRFDQPQHF.